This T cell receptor beta chain is from a study of neurological immune-mediated disorders (dated by TCRdb to 2018 to 2020). Study-level background: The study compared peripheral blood TCR-beta repertoires of HTLV-I-associated myelopathy (HAM/TSP) patients, multiple sclerosis patients and healthy controls using UMI-based sequencing. Longitudinal HAM/TSP donors and healthy donors each had 3 time-points at intervals of about 3-45 months. The cohort included roughly 71 subjects: approximately 14 with HAM/TSP, some 34 with multiple sclerosis, and approximately 20 healthy controls. Alongside PBMC samples, the set of about 100 TCR-beta libraries contained longitudinal samples, technical triplicates, and paired CD4+ and CD8+ T-cell subsets that had been sorted.

cDNA synthesis used template-switch 5'RACE with a primer carrying a 10-nucleotide random unique molecular identifier tagging each TCR transcript. Each sequencing run produced over 160 million TCR-beta sequences covering 15-18 subjects. Total RNA was extracted with the RNeasy kit. TCR-beta VDJ regions were amplified with primers for the TCR constant region and the 5'RACE anchor, using the KAPA Real-time Library Amplification kit. A first PCR added sample indexes and Illumina adaptors, and a second PCR then raised library yield. After Ampure bead purification, the roughly 650 bp TCR product was size-selected on a 2% E-gel SizeSelection system. Before pooling, library quality was assessed on a Bioanalyzer, concentration was determined with Qubit, and library quantification was performed with the Kapa Library Quantification kit. Paired-end 2 x 150 bp sequencing of the libraries was performed on an Illumina HiSeq 2500. To increase sequence diversity, about 23-32% phiX was spiked into each library pool. As for the authors' bioinformatics: The quality-filtered reads were processed with the UMI-based MiGEC pipeline, whose error correction step removed more than 80% of the raw TCR sequences. VDJ genes were aligned to IMGT germline references, and clonotypes were defined by unique CDR3 amino acid sequence plus V-J genes. Clonal expansion, Shannon diversity and CDR3 relatedness were evaluated with VDJtools (CalcPairwiseDistances, ClusterSamples), while phylogenetic trees were built in CLCbio workbench. Expanded clones were defined as having at least 8 unique UMIs, based on coefficient-of-variation modelling across technical triplicates. The public sequencing data were trimmed at Q25 with fastp and processed into clonotypes with MiXCR by TCRdb, which kept only in-frame beta chains. Every CDR3 protein is listed once, alongside the most common genes and DNA of its rows. V and J calls and clone size were set by TCRdb, not the authors. Present in this sample are fewer than 70,000 distinct CDR3 sequences, more than 8% of which were seen just once. 9.5% to 15% of the sample belongs to the ten largest clones.

The investigation overall reported the following: Expanded clones from different subjects shared no identical CDR3 amino acid sequences, which suggests that TCR-beta repertoires were private in all groups. TCR clonal expansion was highest in HAM/TSP patients and lowest in MS patients, with MS patients falling below even healthy controls.

The germline V gene (reference sequence) gives CDR1 as MNHEY and CDR2 as SMNVEV. V is pruned by 10 bases and J by 5 bases, leaving 13 bases of the junction without a gene match. Measured from the cysteine to the phenylalanine, the CDR3 is 15 residues long. The retained sequence is limited to the CDR3, 45 bases, with the frame set at the first base. Explained via the paper, the time point label denotes: longitudinal time-point 2. The healthy controls were volunteers from a blood bank in Maryland, USA. For unsorted PBMC libraries, 2 million PBMCs were used after storage in RNAlater at -80 degrees C until RNA extraction. Peripheral blood was subjected to Ficoll-Hypaque density gradient centrifugation to isolate PBMCs, which were then cryopreserved in liquid nitrogen. This clonotype occurred many times. Its antigen remains unidentified. Base qualities are missing; no much larger clone stands one base away.

The source material was PBMCs. The sequence joins TRBV27 to TRBJ2-2, with TRBD2 identical over 7 junction bases. The sequence was obtained from a man aged 25 to 40 in good health. Here is the DNA: TGTGCCACCCGACAGTGGGAGGGCTTGACCGGGGAGCTGTTTTTT. Its product reads: CATRQWEGLTGELFF.